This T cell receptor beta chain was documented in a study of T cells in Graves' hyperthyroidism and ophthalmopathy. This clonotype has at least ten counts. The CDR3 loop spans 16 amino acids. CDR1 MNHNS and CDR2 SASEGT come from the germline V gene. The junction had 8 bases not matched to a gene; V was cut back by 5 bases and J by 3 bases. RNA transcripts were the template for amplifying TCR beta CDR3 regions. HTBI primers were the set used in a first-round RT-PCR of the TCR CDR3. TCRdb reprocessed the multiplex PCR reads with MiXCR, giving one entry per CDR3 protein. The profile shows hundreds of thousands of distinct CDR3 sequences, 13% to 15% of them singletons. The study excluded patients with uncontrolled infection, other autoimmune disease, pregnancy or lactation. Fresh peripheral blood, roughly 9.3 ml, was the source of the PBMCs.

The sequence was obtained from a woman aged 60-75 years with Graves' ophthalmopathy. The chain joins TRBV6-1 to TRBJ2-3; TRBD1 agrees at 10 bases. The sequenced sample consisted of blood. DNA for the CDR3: TGTGCCAGCAGTTCGTCGGACAGGGGGGAAACAGATACGCAGTATTTT. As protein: CASSSSDRGETDTQYF.